The rows below give T cell receptor beta chains drawn from one sample of a study of blood T cell repertoires in COVID-19. Clones were sequenced by immunoSEQ multiplex PCR, and TCRdb holds only the in-frame ones, with some missing. The profile shows about 670,000 clones, 70% to 90% of them singletons. The sequenced material came from peripheral blood. The source is a woman aged 18-35 years with acute or convalescent COVID-19. The CDR3 runs from the conserved cysteine through the conserved F or W. Each record gives: V gene, clone size, CDR3 length, D gene, J gene, CDR3 protein, CDR3 DNA. D genes are given only for firm matches. Not all rows give a size; the values are once, few, many and, for expanded clones, a class.

TRBV21-1,-,14,-,TRBJ2-2,CATLVRGETGELFF,TGTGCCACCCTGGTCCGGGGAGAAACCGGGGAGCTGTTTTTT
TRBV6-6,-,15,TRBD1,TRBJ1-1,CASSTRQGALTEAFF,TGTGCCAGCAGCACGAGACAGGGGGCGTTGACTGAAGCTTTCTTT
TRBV9,-,15,TRBD2,TRBJ2-2,CASSVSGGNAGELFF,TGTGCCAGCAGCGTAAGCGGGGGAAATGCCGGGGAGCTGTTTTTT
TRBV30,-,14,-,TRBJ1-1,CAWSVAPRGTEAFF,TGTGCCTGGAGTGTAGCTCCCCGGGGAACTGAAGCTTTCTTT
TRBV7-2,-,14,TRBD1,TRBJ2-7,CASSLEGTAYEQYF,TGTGCCAGCAGCTTAGAAGGGACAGCCTACGAGCAGTACTTC
TRBV7-3,-,14,TRBD2,TRBJ2-3,CASSLRGGEDTQYF,TGTGCCAGCAGCTTACGGGGGGGCGAAGATACGCAGTATTTT
TRBV13,-,19,TRBD2,TRBJ2-1,CASSSPPGLAGPGMDEQFF,TGTGCCAGCAGCTCACCCCCGGGACTAGCGGGTCCGGGCATGGATGAGCAGTTCTTC
TRBV10-1,once,15,TRBD1,TRBJ1-5,CASLDREGPNQPQHF,TGCGCCAGTCTTGACAGGGAAGGCCCTAATCAGCCCCAGCATTTT
TRBV28,-,17,-,TRBJ1-2,CASSPLRASPDNYGYTF,TGTGCCAGCAGTCCCCTCAGGGCCTCTCCCGATAACTATGGCTACACCTTC
TRBV27,-,15,-,TRBJ2-7,CASSIRAGGYYEQYF,TGTGCCAGCAGCATCCGGGCCGGAGGATACTACGAGCAGTACTTC
TRBV28,-,19,TRBD2,TRBJ2-7,CASSFRTSGGLIISYEQYF,TGTGCCAGCAGTTTCCGGACTAGCGGGGGGCTCATAATCTCCTACGAGCAGTACTTC
TRBV12-5,-,17,-,TRBJ1-3,CASGPDGGPFSGNTIYF,TGTGCTAGTGGTCCCGACGGGGGACCATTCTCTGGAAACACCATATATTTT
TRBV12-5,-,12,TRBD1,TRBJ1-1,CASGPPRTGAFF,TGTGCTAGTGGTCCCCCCCGGACAGGTGCTTTCTTT
TRBV19,-,17,-,TRBJ1-1,CASSIDWIRGMRTEAFF,TGTGCCAGTAGTATAGATTGGATTCGGGGGATGAGGACTGAAGCTTTCTTT
TRBV27,-,13,-,TRBJ2-5,CASSLSRGETQYF,TGTGCCAGCAGTTTATCCAGGGGAGAGACCCAGTACTTC
TRBV19,-,14,TRBD1,TRBJ2-1,CASSIGQGYNEQFF,TGTGCCAGTAGTATAGGACAGGGCTACAATGAGCAGTTCTTC
TRBV18,-,17,-,TRBJ2-1,CASSPSDGGESYNEQFF,TGTGCCAGCTCACCCAGCGACGGGGGAGAATCCTACAATGAGCAGTTCTTC
TRBV7-2,once,13,-,TRBJ1-1,CASSLSRNTEAFF,TGTGCCAGCAGCTTATCCAGGAACACTGAAGCTTTCTTT
TRBV10-3,-,14,TRBD1,TRBJ1-1,CAVQGAGGNTEAFF,TGTGCCGTTCAGGGGGCAGGTGGAAACACTGAAGCTTTCTTT
TRBV19,-,16,TRBD1,TRBJ2-7,CASSPSPGQASYEQYF,TGTGCCAGTAGTCCCTCTCCGGGACAGGCCTCCTACGAGCAGTACTTC
TRBV6-5,once,10,TRBD1,TRBJ1-1,CASSSTGTGF,TGTGCCAGCAGTTCGACCGGGACAGGGTTT
TRBV21-1,-,16,-,TRBJ1-2,CASSGRQLSSLLSYTF,TGTGCCAGCAGCGGCCGGCAGCTCTCTTCACTATTGAGCTACACCTTC
TRBV19,-,14,-,TRBJ2-7,CASSIGQGRDEQYF,TGTGCCAGTAGTATAGGCCAGGGGCGAGACGAGCAGTACTTC
TRBV5-5,-,15,-,TRBJ2-7,CASTYGPEGSYEQYF,TGTGCCAGCACGTACGGGCCAGAGGGCTCCTACGAGCAGTACTTC
TRBV9,-,16,TRBD1,TRBJ2-3,CASSVARQGATDTQYF,TGTGCCAGCAGCGTAGCTAGGCAGGGGGCAACAGATACGCAGTATTTT
TRBV6-2/TRBV6-3,-,20,TRBD2,TRBJ2-4,CASSDSLGTSGGGAKNIQYF,TGTGCCAGCAGCGACTCTCTCGGGACTAGCGGGGGAGGGGCCAAAAACATTCAGTACTTC
TRBV6-5,-,14,TRBD1,TRBJ1-2,CASRDRAWGYGYTF,TGTGCCAGCAGGGACAGGGCTTGGGGCTATGGCTACACCTTC
TRBV4-1,-,16,TRBD2,TRBJ2-1,CASSQETLAGANEQFF,TGCGCCAGCAGCCAAGAAACCCTAGCGGGGGCCAATGAGCAGTTCTTC
TRBV19,-,15,-,TRBJ2-1,CASSIGTSPYNEQFF,TGTGCCAGTAGTATTGGGACAAGCCCCTACAATGAGCAGTTCTTC
TRBV2,-,16,-,TRBJ1-1,CASSEETTRAGTEAFF,TGTGCCAGCAGTGAAGAGACGACCAGGGCTGGAACTGAAGCTTTCTTT
TRBV24-1,-,14,TRBD1,TRBJ1-2,CATLRQGIWHGYTF,TGTGCCACCCTCAGACAGGGAATTTGGCATGGCTACACCTTC
TRBV7-9,-,13,-,TRBJ1-2,CASSLIGGYGYTF,TGTGCCAGCAGCTTAATCGGGGGCTATGGCTACACCTTC
TRBV9,-,12,-,TRBJ2-7,CASSPPDNEQYF,TGTGCCAGCAGCCCCCCGGACAACGAGCAGTACTTC
TRBV27,once,17,-,TRBJ1-6,CASRLGQGGSYNSPLHF,TGTGCCAGCAGGTTAGGTCAGGGCGGCTCCTATAATTCACCCCTCCACTTT
TRBV4-3,-,15,TRBD1,TRBJ2-7,CASSQERDSNYEQYF,TGCGCCAGCAGCCAGGAACGGGACAGCAACTACGAGCAGTACTTC
TRBV5-1,-,15,-,TRBJ1-4,CASSLAGGTNEKLFF,TGCGCCAGCAGCTTAGCAGGTGGCACTAATGAAAAACTGTTTTTT
TRBV6-2/TRBV6-3,once,12,-,TRBJ2-3,CASSFYSDTQYF,TGTGCCAGCAGTTTCTATTCAGATACGCAGTATTTT
TRBV11-2,-,17,TRBD2,TRBJ2-2,CASRGTSGGAVTGELFF,TGTGCCAGCAGAGGGACTAGCGGGGGGGCCGTCACCGGGGAGCTGTTTTTT
TRBV12-3/TRBV12-4,-,13,TRBD2,TRBJ2-1,CASSLREGNEQFF,TGTGCCAGCAGTCTCCGGGAGGGGAATGAGCAGTTCTTC
TRBV13,-,20,TRBD1,TRBJ2-2,CASSSRRRTGTAIDTGELFF,TGTGCCAGCAGCTCCCGGAGGCGGACAGGGACCGCGATCGACACCGGGGAGCTGTTTTTT
TRBV11-3,-,18,-,TRBJ2-1,CASSFYSLLGGLKGEQFF,TGTGCCAGCAGCTTCTACTCCTTGTTGGGGGGGCTTAAGGGTGAGCAGTTCTTC
TRBV5-8,-,15,-,TRBJ1-5,CASSPTLTSNQPQHF,TGTGCCAGCAGCCCGACTTTAACTAGCAATCAGCCCCAGCATTTT
TRBV6-6,-,15,-,TRBJ1-6,CASSPRGPYNSPLHF,TGTGCCAGCAGTCCCAGGGGCCCCTATAATTCACCCCTCCACTTT
TRBV13,-,16,-,TRBJ1-3,CASSLGGESSGNTIYF,TGTGCCAGCAGCTTAGGCGGGGAAAGCTCTGGAAACACCATATATTTT
TRBV5-1,-,13,TRBD1,TRBJ1-2,CASSSGTVYGYTF,TGCGCCAGCAGTTCCGGGACAGTCTATGGCTACACCTTC
TRBV18,-,16,-,TRBJ1-3,CASSPALVGSGNTIYF,TGTGCCAGCTCACCTGCCCTAGTTGGCTCTGGAAACACCATATATTTT
TRBV6-6,-,15,TRBD1,TRBJ1-4,CASSYSTGVDEKLFF,TGTGCCAGCAGTTACTCGACAGGGGTAGATGAAAAACTGTTTTTT
TRBV6-5,once,15,-,TRBJ1-4,CASSPRTDNNEKLFF,TGTGCCAGCAGTCCACGGACAGACAATAATGAAAAACTGTTTTTT
TRBV5-1,few,16,-,TRBJ1-6,CASSVSGSKGDSPLHF,TGCGCCAGCAGCGTATCCGGGTCGAAGGGAGATTCACCCCTCCACTTT
TRBV6-5,few,11,-,TRBJ1-2,CASSSPLGYTF,TGTGCCAGCAGTTCCCCGTTAGGCTACACCTTC
TRBV4-1,-,16,-,TRBJ1-6,CASSRPTEDSNSPLHF,TGCGCCAGCAGCCGGCCAACCGAGGACAGCAATTCACCCCTCCACTTT